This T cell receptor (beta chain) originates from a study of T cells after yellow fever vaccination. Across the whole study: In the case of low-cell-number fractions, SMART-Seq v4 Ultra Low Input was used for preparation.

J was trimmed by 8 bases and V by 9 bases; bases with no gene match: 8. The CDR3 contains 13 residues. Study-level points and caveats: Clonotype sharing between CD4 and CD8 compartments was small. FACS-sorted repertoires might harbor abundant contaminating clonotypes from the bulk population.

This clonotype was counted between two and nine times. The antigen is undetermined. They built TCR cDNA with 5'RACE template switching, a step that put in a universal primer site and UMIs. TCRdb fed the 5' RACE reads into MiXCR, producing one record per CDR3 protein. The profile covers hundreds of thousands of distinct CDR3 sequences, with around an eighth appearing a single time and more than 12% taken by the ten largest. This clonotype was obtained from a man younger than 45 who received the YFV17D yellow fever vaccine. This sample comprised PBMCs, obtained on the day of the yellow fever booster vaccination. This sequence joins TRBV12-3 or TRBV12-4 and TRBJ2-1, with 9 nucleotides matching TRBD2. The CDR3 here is CASLAGVGDEQFF. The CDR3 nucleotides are TGTGCCAGTTTAGCGGGAGTGGGAGATGAGCAGTTCTTC.